The text below deals with one TCR beta chain. This record belongs to a study of T cell responses to AZD1222 COVID-19 vaccine. V was shortened by 4 bases and J by 12 bases, with 16 bases between the two germline ends. Germline CDR1 SEHNR, CDR2 FQNEAQ (reference sequence). CDR3 length equals 12 residues. Generated by immunoSEQ multiplex PCR, the TCRdb table keeps only in-frame clones and is missing some. The sample yields 100,000 to 150,000 clones, 86% seen once. The chain links TRBV7-9 to TRBJ2-7; D tentatively reads TRBD1 or TRBD2 (6 bases each). Sample: peripheral blood, taken on day 0 of AZD1222 vaccination. The receptor was derived from an adult in good health. CDR3 region: CASSSSRDTLYF. In DNA form, the CDR3 reads TGTGCCAGCAGCTCCTCGCGGGACACCCTGTACTTC.